This entry describes one T cell receptor beta chain. The antigen is undetermined. TCRdb's copy holds only in-frame clones and misses some; the assay was immunoSEQ multiplex PCR. The sample contains about 84,000 clones, approximately 85% of which appear only once. This sample stems from a study of OX40 agonist ivuxolimab in advanced cancers. Across the study: Patients were dosed with the agonistic anti-OX40 (CD134) antibody ivuxolimab. Earlier treatment with anti-PD-1, anti-PD-L1 or anti-CTLA-4 was permitted, and 35% to 40% had received some. Study-level findings and limits: Compared with others, partial responders at 0.1-3.0 mg/kg displayed clonal expansion among the lowest.

CDR1 and CDR2 (germline): KGHSH, LQKENI. After removal of 4 bases from V and 5 bases from J, the junction contained 10 bases not matched to a gene. The CDR3 contains 15 residues. This receptor was taken from an adult with an advanced solid tumor such as melanoma, head and neck, liver or kidney cancer. The input for sequencing was CD4+ or CD8+ T cells sorted from blood, taken in a trial of the OX40 agonist ivuxolimab. The chain links TRBV18 to TRBJ2-5; the match to TRBD1 covers 7 bases. The CDR3 spells CASSLLRTGLETQYF. CDR3 bases: TGTGCCAGCTCACTTTTACGGACAGGACTGGAGACCCAGTACTTC.